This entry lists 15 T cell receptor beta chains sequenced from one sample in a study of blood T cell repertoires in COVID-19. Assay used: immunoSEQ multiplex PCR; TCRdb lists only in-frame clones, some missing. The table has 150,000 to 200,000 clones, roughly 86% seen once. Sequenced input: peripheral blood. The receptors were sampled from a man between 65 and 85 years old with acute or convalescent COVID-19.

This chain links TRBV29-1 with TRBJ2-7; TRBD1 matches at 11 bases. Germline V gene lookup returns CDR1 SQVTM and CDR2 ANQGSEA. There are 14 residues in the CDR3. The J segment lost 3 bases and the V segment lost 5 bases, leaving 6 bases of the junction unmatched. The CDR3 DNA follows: TGCAGCGTTACCGGGACAGGGGGTATCTACGAGCAGTACTTC. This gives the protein CSVTGTGGIYEQYF.

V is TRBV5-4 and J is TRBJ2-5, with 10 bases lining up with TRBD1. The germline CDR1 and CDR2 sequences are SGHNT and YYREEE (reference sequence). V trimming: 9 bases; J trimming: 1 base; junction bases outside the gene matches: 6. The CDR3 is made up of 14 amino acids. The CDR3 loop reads CATQTGGGQETQYF. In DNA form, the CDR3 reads TGTGCCACCCAGACAGGGGGCGGCCAAGAGACCCAGTACTTC.

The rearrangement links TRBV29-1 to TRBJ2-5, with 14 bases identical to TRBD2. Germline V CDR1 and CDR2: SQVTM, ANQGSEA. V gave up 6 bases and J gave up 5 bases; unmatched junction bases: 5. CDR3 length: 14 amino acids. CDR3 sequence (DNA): TGCAGCGTCGGGACTAGCGGGAGTTGGGAGACCCAGTACTTC. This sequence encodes CSVGTSGSWETQYF.

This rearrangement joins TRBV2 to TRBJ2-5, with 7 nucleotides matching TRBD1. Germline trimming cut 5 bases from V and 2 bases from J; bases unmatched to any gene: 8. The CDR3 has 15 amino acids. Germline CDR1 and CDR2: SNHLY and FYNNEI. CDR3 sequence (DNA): TGTGCCAGCAGTTTCTTAGGGGGCCAGCAAGAGACCCAGTACTTC. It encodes CASSFLGGQQETQYF.

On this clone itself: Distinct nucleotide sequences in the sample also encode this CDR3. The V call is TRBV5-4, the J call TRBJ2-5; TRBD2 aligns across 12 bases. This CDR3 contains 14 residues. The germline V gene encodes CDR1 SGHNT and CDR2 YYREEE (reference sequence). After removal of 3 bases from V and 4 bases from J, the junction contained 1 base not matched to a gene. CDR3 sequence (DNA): TGTGCCAGCAGCTCGACTAGCGGGGGAGAGACCCAGTACTTC. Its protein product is CASSSTSGGETQYF.

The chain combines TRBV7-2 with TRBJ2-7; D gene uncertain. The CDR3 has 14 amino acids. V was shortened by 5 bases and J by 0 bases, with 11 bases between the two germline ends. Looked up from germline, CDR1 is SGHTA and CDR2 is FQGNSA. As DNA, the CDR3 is TGTGCCAGCAGCCCTCGACTTATCTCCTACGAGCAGTACTTC. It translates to CASSPRLISYEQYF.

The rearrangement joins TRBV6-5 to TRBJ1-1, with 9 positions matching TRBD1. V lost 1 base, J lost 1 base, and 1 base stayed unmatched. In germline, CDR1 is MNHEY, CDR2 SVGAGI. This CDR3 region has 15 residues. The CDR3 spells CASSYWGQGNTEAFF. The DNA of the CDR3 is TGTGCCAGCAGTTACTGGGGACAGGGGAACACTGAAGCTTTCTTT.

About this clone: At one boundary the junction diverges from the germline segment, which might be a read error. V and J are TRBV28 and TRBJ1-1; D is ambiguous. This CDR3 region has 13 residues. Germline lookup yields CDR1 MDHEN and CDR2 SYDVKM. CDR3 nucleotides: TGTGCCAGCAATTTAGAGGGGAACACTGAAGCTTTCTTT. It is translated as CASNLEGNTEAFF.

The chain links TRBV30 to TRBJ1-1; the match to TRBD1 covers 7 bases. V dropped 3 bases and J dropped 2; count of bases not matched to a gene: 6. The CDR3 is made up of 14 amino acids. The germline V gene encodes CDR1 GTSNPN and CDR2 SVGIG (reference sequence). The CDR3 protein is CAWRVQGRNTEAFF. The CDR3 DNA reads TGTGCCTGGAGGGTACAGGGGCGAAACACTGAAGCTTTCTTT.

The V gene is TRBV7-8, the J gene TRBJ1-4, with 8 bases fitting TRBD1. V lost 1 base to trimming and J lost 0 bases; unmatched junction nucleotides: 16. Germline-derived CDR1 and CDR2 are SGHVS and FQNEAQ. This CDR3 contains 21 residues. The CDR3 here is CASSLDQAPGGFGATNEKLFF. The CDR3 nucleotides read TGTGCCAGCAGCTTAGACCAGGCGCCAGGGGGCTTTGGTGCAACTAATGAAAAACTGTTTTTT.

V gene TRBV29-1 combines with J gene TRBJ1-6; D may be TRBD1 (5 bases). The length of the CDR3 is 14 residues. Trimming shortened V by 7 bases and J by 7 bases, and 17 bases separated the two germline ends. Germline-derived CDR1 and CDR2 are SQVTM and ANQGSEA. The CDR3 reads CSATEDTYNSPLHF. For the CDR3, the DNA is TGCAGCGCAACCGAGGACACATACAATTCACCCCTCCACTTT.

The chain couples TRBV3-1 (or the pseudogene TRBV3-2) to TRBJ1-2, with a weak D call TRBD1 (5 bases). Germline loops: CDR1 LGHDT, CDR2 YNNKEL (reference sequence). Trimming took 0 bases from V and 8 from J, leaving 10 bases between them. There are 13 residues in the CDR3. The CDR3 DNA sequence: TGTGCCAGCAGCCAAGAGGGGACTCGGGGCTACACCTTC. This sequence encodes CASSQEGTRGYTF.

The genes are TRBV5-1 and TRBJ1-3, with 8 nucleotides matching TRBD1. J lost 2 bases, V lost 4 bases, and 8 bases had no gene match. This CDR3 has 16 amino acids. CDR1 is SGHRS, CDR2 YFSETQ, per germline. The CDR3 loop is CASSQGTGDAGNTIYF. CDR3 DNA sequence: TGCGCCAGCAGCCAAGGGACAGGTGATGCTGGAAACACCATATATTTT.

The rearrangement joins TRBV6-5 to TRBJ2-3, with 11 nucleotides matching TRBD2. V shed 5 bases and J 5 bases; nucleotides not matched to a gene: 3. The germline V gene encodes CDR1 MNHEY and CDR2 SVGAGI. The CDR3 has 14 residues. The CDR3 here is CASSTSGGRDTQYF. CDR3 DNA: TGTGCCAGCAGTACTAGCGGGGGCCGAGATACGCAGTATTTT.

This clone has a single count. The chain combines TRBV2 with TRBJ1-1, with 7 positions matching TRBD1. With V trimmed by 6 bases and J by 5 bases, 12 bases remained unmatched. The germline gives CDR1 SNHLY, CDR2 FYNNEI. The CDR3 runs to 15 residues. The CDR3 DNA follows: TGTGCCAGCAGGACCGACAGGGCGTCGGGGACTGAAGCTTTCTTT. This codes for CASRTDRASGTEAFF. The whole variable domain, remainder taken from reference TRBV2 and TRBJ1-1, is EPEVTQTPSHQVTQMGQEVILRCVPISNHLYFYWYRQILGQKVEFLVSFYNNEISEKSEIFDDQFSVERPDGSNFTLKIRSTKLEDSAMYFCASRTDRASGTEAFFGQGTRLTVV.